These T cell receptor beta chains were read from a single sample in a study of human T cells and chemical hapten exposure. TCRdb analysed the RACE reads with MiXCR anew, one entry per CDR3 protein. The top ten clones hold approximately 3.3% of a sample with roughly 100,000 distinct CDR3 sequences, less than 14% of them seen once. The input for sequencing was whole blood, taken in connection with sensitization to the hapten diphenylcyclopropenone (DPC). These receptors were collected from a woman aged 55-75 years with alopecia areata. Some clones in this sample may be carry-over from other donors' samples. CDR3s include the opening cysteine and the closing phenylalanine or tryptophan. Each record gives: V gene, clone size, D gene, J gene, CDR3 DNA, CDR3 protein. D genes are given only for firm matches. Clone size is not always given. Where it is, it says once, few, many or a class for expanded clones.

TRBV10-1,many,.,TRBJ2-3,TGCGCCAGCAGTGAGGGTACAGATACGCAGTATTTT,CASSEGTDTQYF
TRBV4-1,.,TRBD1,TRBJ1-6,TGCGCCAGCAGCCGGTCGGCCGGGGACAGGGGATATTCACCCCTCCACTTT,CASSRSAGDRGYSPLHF
TRBV15,.,.,TRBJ1-5,TGTGCCACCAGCAGAGAGCCTGGGGATGATCAGCCCCAGCATTTT,CATSREPGDDQPQHF
TRBV7-6,once,.,TRBJ2-2,TGTGCCAGCAGCTTGCAACAGATCACCGGGGAGCTGTTTTTT,CASSLQQITGELFF
TRBV6-6,.,.,TRBJ2-7,TGTGCCAGCAGGAGAGAGGTGGGGGAGCAGTACTTC,CASRREVGEQYF
TRBV6-1,.,TRBD1,TRBJ2-5,TGTGCCAGCAGGTCCGGGACAGGGGGCCAGACCCAGTACTTC,CASRSGTGGQTQYF
TRBV20-1,few,TRBD1,TRBJ1-2,TGCAGTGCTATTGACAGGGGGAGTCGCTATGGCTACACCTTC,CSAIDRGSRYGYTF
TRBV7-8,many,TRBD1,TRBJ1-1,TGTGCCAGCAGCTTTAGACAGGGAATTATGGGGACTGAAGCTTTCTTT,CASSFRQGIMGTEAFF
TRBV7-8,many,.,TRBJ2-7,TGTGCCAGCAGCTCCGGGATCGGGGACGAGCAGTACTTC,CASSSGIGDEQYF
TRBV11-1,few,.,TRBJ1-3,TGTGCCAGCAGCCGCAGGGCGTCTTCCGGAAACACCATATATTTT,CASSRRASSGNTIYF
TRBV7-9,.,.,TRBJ2-2,TGTGCCAGCAGCTGGGCTAAGACAGGGAACACCGGGGAGCTGTTTTTT,CASSWAKTGNTGELFF
TRBV20-1,many,TRBD1,TRBJ2-7,TGCAGTGCTAGACCCTCCGGGACAGGGGAAGGGGAGCAGTACTTC,CSARPSGTGEGEQYF
TRBV9,many,.,TRBJ1-4,TGTGCCAGCAGCTCACGAGGGGGTTCTAATGAAAAACTGTTTTTT,CASSSRGGSNEKLFF
TRBV7-8,.,TRBD2,TRBJ2-5,TGTGCCAGCAGCTCGTCTAGCGGACAAGAGACCCAGTACTTC,CASSSSSGQETQYF
TRBV6-1,few,.,TRBJ2-3,TGTGCCAGCAGGCTCCTTTGGGGGGGGGCAACAGATACGCAGTATTTT,CASRLLWGGATDTQYF
TRBV19,few,.,TRBJ2-1,TGTGCCAGTACAGTAGGGAGCTCCTACAATGAGCAGTTCTTC,CASTVGSSYNEQFF
TRBV7-9,many,.,TRBJ1-5,TGTGCCAGCAGCTTAGGGCAGTACAATCAGCCCCAGCATTTT,CASSLGQYNQPQHF
TRBV4-2,many,.,TRBJ1-1,TGTGCCAGCAGCCATGGGACGGTTACCATGAACACTGAAGCTTTCTTT,CASSHGTVTMNTEAFF
TRBV30,few,.,TRBJ2-1,TGTGCCCGGAGTCAGGGGTCCACGAATGAGCAGTTCTTC,CARSQGSTNEQFF
TRBV10-2,few,TRBD2,TRBJ2-5,TGCGCCAGCCGGTCCCCCATAGCGGGGCAAGAGACCCAGTACTTC,CASRSPIAGQETQYF
TRBV18,.,TRBD1,TRBJ1-2,TGTGCCAGCTCAACAGGGGGCAACTATGGCTACACCTTC,CASSTGGNYGYTF
TRBV29-1,many,TRBD2,TRBJ2-1,TGCAGCGCGCAAAGCGGGGGTCAATACAATGAGCAGTTCTTC,CSAQSGGQYNEQFF
TRBV27,few,.,TRBJ2-3,TGTGCCAGCAGTTTGTTCGGTGCAGATACGCAGTATTTT,CASSLFGADTQYF
TRBV11-2,few,.,TRBJ2-1,TGTGCCAGCAGCCCAAGCGTGGATGAGCAGTTCTTC,CASSPSVDEQFF
TRBV7-2,.,.,TRBJ1-2,TGTGCCAGCAGCTTAGTCGGGGCGTGGGAGGGCTACACCTTC,CASSLVGAWEGYTF
TRBV19,.,TRBD2,TRBJ2-2,TGTGCCAGTAAAGGCGGGGGGCCCGGGGAGCTGTTTTTT,CASKGGGPGELFF
TRBV7-2,.,.,TRBJ1-5,TGTGCCAGCAGCTTACAGGGCGGGAGGGCGGAGCCCCAGCATTTT,CASSLQGGRAEPQHF
TRBV2,.,TRBD1,TRBJ2-7,TGTGCCAGCAGTGACGTGGGGACAGGGACCTACGAGCAGTACTTC,CASSDVGTGTYEQYF
TRBV7-3,.,TRBD2,TRBJ2-1,TGTGCCAGCAGCTTGCAACCGGGACTAGCCAATGAGCAGTTCTTC,CASSLQPGLANEQFF